This T cell receptor beta chain is drawn from a study of T cell repertoires in cytomegalovirus infection (dated by TCRdb to the late 2010s). Concerning the study at large: Peptide stimulations targeted recently identified HLA-C-restricted CMV epitopes, whose presentation resists viral immunomodulation, together with well-studied HLA-B-restricted epitopes. Because public TCR beta signatures pointed to carriage of CMV infection together with the matching HLA type, the HLA type of each donor mattered for the analysis. Results and caveats for the whole study, not just this receptor: Carriers of CMV infection plus the relevant HLA type were discriminated by the cumulative frequency of public TCR beta family members in the study cohort and in an independent roughly 370-donor cohort. The ex vivo response was dominated by HLA-C-restricted CMV-specific TCR beta clonotypes, and the single most frequent clonotype in two of eight donors was supplied by these HLA-C-restricted clonotypes.

According to the study, the label for this sample's treatment or condition signals: in vitro stimulation with specific CMV peptide epitopes to enrich CMV-specific T cells. In regard to this clonotype: No antigen is known for it. Nothing much larger sits one base from this clone, and base qualities are not available.

The junction shows trimming of 8 bases on V and 0 bases on J, plus 10 bases between the germline ends. Counted from cysteine to phenylalanine, this CDR3 has 14 amino acids. Only CDR3 DNA remains: 42 bases, in frame from the first base. Via the germline V gene, CDR1 is MDHEN and CDR2 SYDVKM. Sequencing instrument: Illumina HiSeq 1500. TCRdb's own reprocessing of the public reads used fastp at Q25 and MiXCR and kept productive beta chains. Duplicate CDR3 protein sequences are folded into a single record with the most common DNA and genes. For this sample the table gives 35,000 to 55,000 distinct CDR3 sequences, of which about 21% were detected only once. The ten largest clones capture roughly 50% of the sample.

This receptor chain uses TRBV28 and TRBJ1-4; confidence is insufficient to name the D gene. Sequenced here: CD8+ T cells from cultured PBMCs, sampled from culture after CMV antigen stimulation. This TCR came from a human donor in good health (CMV status not recorded). Some clones in this sample may be carry-over from other donors' samples. The CDR3 here reads CASLSGTTNEKLFF. The DNA sequence reads TGTGCCAGCTTGTCAGGAACAACTAATGAAAAACTGTTTTTT. Where the CDR3 stops, the reference TRBV28 and TRBJ1-4 genes take over; the full variable domain is DVKVTQSSRYLVKRTGEKVFLECVQDMDHENMFWYRQDPGLGLRLIYFSYDVKMKEKGDIPEGYSVSREKKERFSLILESASTNQTSMYLCASLSGTTNEKLFFGSGTQLSVL.